This T cell receptor (beta chain) derives from a study of shared clonotypes between healthy human individuals. Study observations and caveats: Estimated richness values were generally larger in naive subsets than in memory subsets. Relative to their counterparts shared across all four donors, non-shared clonotypes exhibited diminished generation probabilities.

This CDR3 spans 16 amino acids. Trimming took 4 bases from V and 0 from J; bases not matched to a gene: 4. Germline loops: CDR1 SGHRS, CDR2 YFSETQ. Remarks on this clone: What it binds is unknown.

The protocol was immunoSEQ multiplex PCR, while the TCRdb copy is restricted to in-frame clones and leaves out a portion. The sample records approximately 1,000,000 clones, 70% to 85% being singletons. The rearrangement uses TRBV5-1 and TRBJ2-6; TRBD1 matches 7 bases. Sequences were obtained from memory CD4+ T cells from PBMCs. Documented subset: CD45RA-negative fraction. The origin of this receptor is a man aged 18-30 years in good health. Some clones in this sample may be carry-over from other donors' samples. CDR3 residues: CASSVGQLSGANVLTF. The DNA for the CDR3 is TGCGCCAGCAGCGTGGGACAGCTCTCTGGGGCCAACGTCCTGACTTTC.